This T cell receptor beta chain derives from a study of blood T cells in healthy people across ages. This clonotype was observed many times. A second PCR of roughly 7 to 11 cycles used a sample-barcoded 5' primer and a J-beta primer mix. TCRdb reanalysed the 5' RACE reads using MiXCR and keeps one entry per CDR3 protein. The sample lists 700,000 to 950,000 distinct CDR3 sequences; approximately 39% were seen once. The germline V and J ends were trimmed by 4 bases and 4 bases, with 16 bases remaining between them. Germline values: CDR1 MGHDK, CDR2 SYGVNS. The CDR3 consists of 15 residues. The specimen sequenced was blood. This sequence joins TRBV25-1 and TRBJ1-2, with D unresolved. The sequence was obtained from a woman in her fifties or sixties in good health. CDR3: CASSAGIPSVYGYTF. For the CDR3, the DNA is TGTGCCAGCAGTGCTGGGATTCCCTCCGTCTATGGCTACACCTTC.